Listed below are T cell receptor beta chains from one sample, sequenced in a study of blood T cell repertoires in COVID-19. Assay: immunoSEQ multiplex PCR; the TCRdb copy retains only in-frame clones and omits some. The table has about 35,000 clones, about four fifths seen once. Sequenced: peripheral blood. The receptors originated from a man aged 50 or older with acute or convalescent COVID-19. Both conserved end residues are part of each CDR3. The order of the fields is V gene, CDR3 length, clone size, J gene, D gene, CDR3 protein, CDR3 DNA. D genes are given only for firm matches. The listing skips clone size in some rows; elsewhere it reads once, few, many or a size class.

TRBV13	17	.	TRBJ2-5	TRBD2	CASSLGGLAGLQETQYF	TGTGCCAGCAGCTTAGGGGGACTAGCGGGTCTACAAGAGACCCAGTACTTC
TRBV5-1	14	once	TRBJ1-1	TRBD1	CASSYGQGGTEAFF	TGCGCCAGCAGCTATGGACAGGGGGGCACTGAAGCTTTCTTT
TRBV27	15	.	TRBJ1-6	.	CASTLGGALNSPLHF	TGTGCCAGCACCCTGGGGGGGGCGCTTAATTCACCCCTCCACTTT
TRBV28	16	.	TRBJ2-3	TRBD2	CASSPRTSGSTDTQYF	TGTGCCAGCAGTCCCAGGACTAGCGGGAGCACAGATACGCAGTATTTT
TRBV7-8	16	.	TRBJ2-1	.	CASSSPRGSSYNEQFF	TGTGCCAGCAGTTCTCCACGGGGTTCCTCCTACAATGAGCAGTTCTTC
TRBV7-3	13	.	TRBJ2-5	.	CASSDRPSGTQYF	TGTGCCAGCAGCGACCGCCCCTCGGGGACCCAGTACTTC
TRBV15	15	.	TRBJ1-1	.	CATSRGEQGGTEAFF	TGTGCCACCAGCAGAGGAGAGCAGGGAGGTACTGAAGCTTTCTTT
TRBV5-8	16	once	TRBJ2-5	TRBD2	CASSPRGSGGQETQYF	TGTGCCAGCAGCCCCAGGGGTAGCGGGGGCCAAGAGACCCAGTACTTC
TRBV2	14	.	TRBJ1-6	.	CASFPSSYNSPLHF	TGTGCCAGCTTCCCTTCCTCCTATAATTCACCCCTCCACTTT
TRBV4-1	15	.	TRBJ1-1	TRBD1	CASSQAVLSGQKAFF	TGCGCCAGCAGCCAAGCCGTCTTGTCGGGACAGAAAGCTTTCTTT
TRBV29-1	14	.	TRBJ2-1	TRBD1	CSVASGTGIHEQFF	TGCAGCGTTGCCTCCGGGACAGGGATCCATGAGCAGTTCTTC
TRBV6-5	16	.	TRBJ1-4	.	CASSFRTPATNEKLFF	TGTGCCAGCAGTTTCCGGACACCTGCAACTAATGAAAAACTGTTTTTT
TRBV6-1	17	few	TRBJ2-1	TRBD2	CASSVGFSGGPYNEQFF	TGTGCCAGCAGTGTTGGCTTTAGCGGGGGGCCCTACAATGAGCAGTTCTTC
TRBV27	13	.	TRBJ2-3	.	CASGTSNTDTQYF	TGTGCCAGCGGGACTTCTAACACAGATACGCAGTATTTT
TRBV9	14	.	TRBJ1-2	TRBD1	CASSPGQGVYGYTF	TGTGCCAGCAGCCCGGGACAGGGGGTCTATGGCTACACCTTC
TRBV7-3	13	.	TRBJ2-5	TRBD1	CASSRQGGETQYF	TGTGCCAGCAGCCGACAGGGGGGAGAGACCCAGTACTTC
TRBV19	15	once	TRBJ2-3	TRBD2	CASRSGTSGTDTQYF	TGTGCCAGTAGATCCGGGACTAGCGGCACAGATACGCAGTATTTT
TRBV30	14	.	TRBJ2-7	.	CAVERLLYPYEQYF	TGTGCCGTCGAGCGTCTTTTATACCCCTACGAGCAGTACTTC
TRBV7-2	15	.	TRBJ2-7	TRBD2	CASSLSSGRGYEQYF	TGTGCCAGCAGCTTAAGTAGCGGGAGGGGATACGAGCAGTACTTC
TRBV5-1	15	.	TRBJ2-3	TRBD2	CASQPSGGSTDTQYF	TGCGCCAGCCAGCCCTCGGGGGGTTCCACAGATACGCAGTATTTT
TRBV7-3	15	.	TRBJ2-1	TRBD2	CASSTGTNSYNEQFF	TGTGCCAGCAGCACCGGGACTAACTCCTACAATGAGCAGTTCTTC
TRBV7-8	14	.	TRBJ2-3	.	CASSLEGGTDTQYF	TGTGCCAGCAGCTTAGAGGGAGGAACAGATACGCAGTATTTT
TRBV9	15	.	TRBJ1-2	.	CASSVGLGSGYGYTF	TGTGCCAGCAGCGTAGGGCTGGGATCAGGGTATGGCTACACCTTC
TRBV29-1	11	.	TRBJ1-1	.	CSSGSGTEAFF	TGCAGTTCAGGGTCGGGCACTGAAGCTTTCTTT
TRBV27	15	.	TRBJ1-2	.	CASSPFSSLNYGYTF	TGTGCCAGCAGTCCCTTCAGTTCCCTTAACTATGGCTACACCTTC
TRBV7-2	19	.	TRBJ1-6	TRBD1	CASRPGQGASETYNSPLHF	TGTGCCAGCAGACCGGGACAGGGGGCATCCGAGACCTATAATTCACCCCTCCACTTT
TRBV19	12	.	TRBJ1-2	.	CASSISGGGYTF	TGTGCCAGTAGTATATCGGGTGGGGGCTACACCTTC
TRBV7-2	15	.	TRBJ2-2	TRBD1	CASSLDRGVTGELFF	TGTGCCAGCAGCTTAGACAGGGGGGTGACCGGGGAGCTGTTTTTT
TRBV12-2	14	.	TRBJ1-1	.	CASRPIQVNTEAFF	TGTGCAAGTCGCCCTATACAGGTGAACACTGAAGCTTTCTTT
TRBV7-9	14	.	TRBJ1-1	.	CASSLQGVNTEAFF	TGTGCCAGCAGCTTACAGGGTGTGAACACTGAAGCTTTCTTT
TRBV5-1	15	.	TRBJ2-7	.	CASSLARSLTYEQYF	TGCGCCAGCAGCTTGGCTCGTTCTCTTACCTACGAGCAGTACTTC
TRBV18	13	few	TRBJ1-2	.	CATSVDTNYGYTF	TGTGCCACCTCCGTAGATACTAACTATGGCTACACCTTC
TRBV24-1	15	.	TRBJ2-1	TRBD2	CATSDAGDYYNEQFF	TGTGCCACCAGTGACGCCGGGGACTACTACAATGAGCAGTTCTTC
TRBV7-9	18	.	TRBJ2-2	TRBD2	CASSSRLAGGPGTGELFF	TGTGCCAGCAGCTCTCGACTAGCGGGAGGGCCCGGCACCGGGGAGCTGTTTTTT
TRBV10-3	12	.	TRBJ1-1	.	CAISASATEAFF	TGTGCCATCAGTGCGTCGGCTACTGAAGCTTTCTTT
TRBV6-4	15	.	TRBJ2-1	TRBD2	CASSQSGSAYNEQFF	TGTGCCAGCAGTCAAAGCGGGAGTGCCTACAATGAGCAGTTCTTC
TRBV9	16	.	TRBJ2-3	TRBD2	CASSVSGQGGVDTQYF	TGTGCCAGCAGCGTATCCGGGCAGGGAGGGGTAGATACGCAGTATTTT
TRBV7-9	18	.	TRBJ2-5	TRBD2	CASSIRTTGLAVLETQYF	TGTGCCAGCAGCATACGGACAACGGGACTAGCGGTACTCGAGACCCAGTACTTC
TRBV20-1	10	once	TRBJ2-3	.	CSAGPDTQYF	TGCAGTGCCGGTCCAGATACGCAGTATTTT
TRBV6-5	13	.	TRBJ1-2	.	CASTPTVDYGYTF	TGTGCCAGCACTCCGACAGTAGATTATGGCTACACCTTC
TRBV10-2	16	.	TRBJ1-4	TRBD1	CASSRDRGPGHEKLFF	TGCGCCAGCAGTCGTGACAGGGGGCCCGGCCATGAAAAACTGTTTTTT
TRBV5-1	16	.	TRBJ2-1	TRBD2	CASSLATSGRANEQFF	TGCGCCAGCAGCTTGGCGACTAGCGGGAGGGCAAATGAGCAGTTCTTC
TRBV5-8	12	.	TRBJ1-1	.	CASPGQGTEAFF	TGTGCCAGCCCGGGCCAGGGGACTGAAGCTTTCTTT
TRBV12-5	15	.	TRBJ2-3	TRBD2	CASGLAGGSTDTQYF	TGTGCTAGTGGCCTAGCGGGAGGGAGCACAGATACGCAGTATTTT
TRBV19	15	.	TRBJ1-3	.	CASRLGLHSGNTIYF	TGTGCCAGTAGGCTGGGACTCCACTCTGGAAACACCATATATTTT
TRBV12-3/TRBV12-4	13	.	TRBJ1-5	.	CASRGEGNQPQHF	TGTGCCAGCAGGGGGGAGGGCAATCAGCCCCAGCATTTT
TRBV5-1	13	.	TRBJ1-2	.	CASSWELNYGYTF	TGCGCCAGCAGCTGGGAGCTTAACTATGGCTACACCTTC
TRBV19	16	once	TRBJ1-5	TRBD1	CASSPVAGGREQPQHF	TGTGCCAGTAGTCCAGTGGCAGGGGGCCGGGAGCAGCCCCAGCATTTT
TRBV28	18	.	TRBJ2-7	TRBD2	CASSLPRTRMSSTYEQYF	TGTGCCAGCAGTCTCCCCCGGACTAGAATGAGTTCAACCTACGAGCAGTACTTC
TRBV5-1	15	once	TRBJ2-7	TRBD2	CASSSQAGGLYEQYF	TGCGCCAGCAGCTCCCAAGCGGGGGGCCTCTACGAGCAGTACTTC
TRBV5-1	14	once	TRBJ1-1	TRBD1	CASSLGTGVTEAFF	TGCGCCAGCAGCTTGGGGACAGGGGTCACTGAAGCTTTCTTT
TRBV6-5	15	once	TRBJ2-2	.	CASSVGGGNTGELFF	TGTGCCAGCAGCGTCGGGGGAGGAAACACCGGGGAGCTGTTTTTT
TRBV28	13	.	TRBJ2-7	.	CATLTSDSYEQYF	TGTGCCACCCTCACCTCGGACAGCTACGAGCAGTACTTC
TRBV25-1	15	few	TRBJ1-1	TRBD1	CASSSLDRETTEAFF	TGTGCCAGCAGTTCCCTCGACAGGGAAACCACTGAAGCTTTCTTT
TRBV5-4	13	.	TRBJ2-3	.	CASSLEGADTQYF	TGTGCCAGCAGCTTGGAAGGAGCAGATACGCAGTATTTT
TRBV11-2	14	.	TRBJ1-3	.	CASSSSRSGNTIYF	TGTGCCAGCAGCTCCTCGCGCTCTGGAAACACCATATATTTT
TRBV11-2	13	.	TRBJ2-7	.	CASSLGEGYEQYF	TGTGCCAGCAGCTTGGGCGAGGGATACGAGCAGTACTTC
TRBV18	14	once	TRBJ1-6	.	CASSVARGDSPLHF	TGTGCCAGCTCAGTCGCCCGGGGAGACTCACCCCTCCACTTT
TRBV6-4	15	.	TRBJ2-1	TRBD1	CASSGTGGAYNEQFF	TGTGCCAGCAGTGGGACAGGGGGCGCCTACAATGAGCAGTTCTTC
TRBV7-3	15	.	TRBJ2-2	TRBD2	CASSFSGSHTGELFF	TGTGCCAGCAGCTTTAGCGGGAGTCACACCGGGGAGCTGTTTTTT